The entry below describes one T cell receptor (beta chain). This sample is part of a study of blood T cell repertoires in COVID-19. The wider study: Sample material is recorded as cDNA or gDNA derived from T cells, B-cell-depleted T cells, or PBMCs.

In the authors' workflow: Amplified reference gene primers provided the basis for estimating nucleated cell counts. Some clones are missing from TCRdb's copy, which holds only in-frame ones; the method was immunoSEQ multiplex PCR. The DNA was the basis for D and trimming; V, J and clone size are from that table. Of 100,000 to 150,000 clones in the sample, 86% were seen once. The CDR3 covers 19 residues. The V end lost 2 bases, the J end lost 2 bases, and 25 bases lay between the germline ends. Germline loops: CDR1 MGHRA, CDR2 YSYEKL. The chain has TRBV4-1 and TRBJ2-7; D possibly corresponds to TRBD2 (7 bases). The source material was peripheral blood. This TCR derives from a human donor in a cohort sampled during active COVID-19. CDR3 sequence: CASSQRGAGPPSRAYEQYF. The CDR3 coding sequence is TGCGCCAGCAGCCAACGGGGGGCAGGGCCCCCCTCGAGGGCCTACGAGCAGTACTTC.